This record covers a single T cell receptor (beta chain). Its antigen is not known. This record belongs to a study of cytomegalovirus exposure and HLA in healthy donors. Whole-study context: Out of about 190 million T cells, an earlier analysis found roughly 100 million unique TCR beta sequences in total.

Study findings and constraints: In a later analysis, productive TCRs from donors in an Asian-associated ancestry cluster reportedly carried fewer N-insertions than the cohort mean.

CDR1 and CDR2 from the germline V gene are SNHLY and FYNNEI. V dropped 6 bases and J dropped 6 bases, with 17 bases sitting between them. The CDR3 runs 14 residues. PCR involved 60 Vbeta and 13 Jbeta primers. Method: immunoSEQ multiplex PCR; TCRdb's copy keeps in-frame clones and lacks some. The sample carries under 200,000 clones, 65% to 80% recorded once. V and J are TRBV2 and TRBJ1-1; weak D call: TRBD1 (5 bases). The source is a middle-aged woman in good health and CMV-seropositive. Specimen: PBMCs. Here the CDR3 DNA reads TGTGCCAGCAGGGCCGAAGGGGCGACAGCTGAAGCTTTCTTT. This sequence encodes CASRAEGATAEAFF.